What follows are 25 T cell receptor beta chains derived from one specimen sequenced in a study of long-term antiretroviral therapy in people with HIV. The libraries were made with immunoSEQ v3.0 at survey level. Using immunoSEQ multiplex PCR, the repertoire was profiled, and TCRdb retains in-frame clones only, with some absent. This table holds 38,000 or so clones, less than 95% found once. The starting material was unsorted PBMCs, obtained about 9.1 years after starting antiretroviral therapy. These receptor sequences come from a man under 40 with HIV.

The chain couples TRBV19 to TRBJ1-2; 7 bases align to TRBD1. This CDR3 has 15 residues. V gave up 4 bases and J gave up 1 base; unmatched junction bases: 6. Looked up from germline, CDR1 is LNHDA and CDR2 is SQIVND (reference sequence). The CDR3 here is CASSSFGQVNYGYTF. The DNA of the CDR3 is TGTGCCAGTAGTAGTTTTGGACAGGTTAACTATGGCTACACCTTC.

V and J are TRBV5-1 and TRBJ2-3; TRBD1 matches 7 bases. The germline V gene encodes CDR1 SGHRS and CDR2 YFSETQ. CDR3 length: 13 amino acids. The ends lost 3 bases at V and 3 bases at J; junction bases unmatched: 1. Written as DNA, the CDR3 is TGCGCCAGCAGCTGGGGACAGACAGATACGCAGTATTTT. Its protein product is CASSWGQTDTQYF.

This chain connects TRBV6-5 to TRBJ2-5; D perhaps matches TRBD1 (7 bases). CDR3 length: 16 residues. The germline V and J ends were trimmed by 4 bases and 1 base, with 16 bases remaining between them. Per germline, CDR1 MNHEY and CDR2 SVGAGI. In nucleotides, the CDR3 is TGTGCCAGCAGTTCCCCCAGGGGGGACACCCAAGAGACCCAGTACTTC. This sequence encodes CASSSPRGDTQETQYF.

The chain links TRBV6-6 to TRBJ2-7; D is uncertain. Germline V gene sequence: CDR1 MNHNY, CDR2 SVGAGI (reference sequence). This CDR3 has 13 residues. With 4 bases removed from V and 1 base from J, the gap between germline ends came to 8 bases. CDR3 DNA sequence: TGTGCCAGCAGTTTTGGCAGATCCTACGAGCAGTACTTC. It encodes CASSFGRSYEQYF.

CDR3: CASSLMQGADTEAFF. The CDR3, as DNA: TGTGCCAGCAGCTTAATGCAGGGGGCGGACACTGAAGCTTTCTTT. The V gene is TRBV7-3, the J gene TRBJ1-1, with 8 bases lining up with TRBD1. V lost 1 base, J lost 3 bases, and 4 bases stayed unmatched. CDR1 is SGHTA, CDR2 FQGTGA, per germline. The CDR3 sequence is 15 residues long.

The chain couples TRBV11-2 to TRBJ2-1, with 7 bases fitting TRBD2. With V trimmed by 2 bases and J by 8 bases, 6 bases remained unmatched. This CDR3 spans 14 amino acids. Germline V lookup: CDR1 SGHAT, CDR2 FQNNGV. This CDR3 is CASSLLGLVYEQFF. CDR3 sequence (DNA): TGTGCCAGCAGCTTACTAGGACTAGTCTATGAGCAGTTCTTC.

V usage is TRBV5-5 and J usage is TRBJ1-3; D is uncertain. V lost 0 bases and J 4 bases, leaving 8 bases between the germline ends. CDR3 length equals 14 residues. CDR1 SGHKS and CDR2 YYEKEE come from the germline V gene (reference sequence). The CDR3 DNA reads TGTGCCAGCAGCTTGGCCCCGGCGGGAAACACCATATATTTT. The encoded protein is CASSLAPAGNTIYF.

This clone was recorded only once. DNA of the CDR3: TGTGCCAGCAGCTCTGAGACCGGGACTTTGGCTGAAGCTTTCTTT. Translating gives CASSSETGTLAEAFF. V and J are TRBV13 and TRBJ1-1; TRBD1 is a possible D gene (5 bases). CDR3 length: 15 amino acids. Trimming shortened V by 4 bases and J by 6 bases, and 18 bases separated the two germline ends. The germline gives CDR1 PRHDT, CDR2 FYEKMQ (reference sequence).

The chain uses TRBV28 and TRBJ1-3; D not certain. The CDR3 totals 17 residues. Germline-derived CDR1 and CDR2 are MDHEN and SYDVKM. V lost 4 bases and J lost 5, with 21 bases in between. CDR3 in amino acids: CASSSPSLGQERNTIYF. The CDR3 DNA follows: TGTGCCAGCAGTTCCCCTAGTCTGGGTCAGGAACGAAACACCATATATTTT.

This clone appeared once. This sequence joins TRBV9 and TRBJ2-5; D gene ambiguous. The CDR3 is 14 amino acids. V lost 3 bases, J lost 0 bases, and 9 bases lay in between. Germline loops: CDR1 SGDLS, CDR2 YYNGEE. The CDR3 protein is CASSAVGHQETQYF. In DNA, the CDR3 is TGTGCCAGCAGCGCCGTTGGGCACCAAGAGACCCAGTACTTC. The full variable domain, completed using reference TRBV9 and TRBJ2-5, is DSGVTQTPKHLITATGQRVTLRCSPRSGDLSVYWYQQSLDQGLQFLIQYYNGEERAKGNILERFSAQQFPDLHSELNLSSLELGDSALYFCASSAVGHQETQYFGPGTRLLVL.

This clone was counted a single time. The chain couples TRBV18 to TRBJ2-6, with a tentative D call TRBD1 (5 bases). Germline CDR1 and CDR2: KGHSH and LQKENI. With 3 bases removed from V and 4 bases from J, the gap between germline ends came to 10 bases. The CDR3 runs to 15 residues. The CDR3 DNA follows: TGTGCCAGCTCACCTGGGGCGTACGGGGCCAACGTCCTGACTTTC. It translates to CASSPGAYGANVLTF.

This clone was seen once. This CDR3 is CSVVRGAYEQYF. Here the CDR3 DNA reads TGCAGCGTGGTCCGGGGGGCCTACGAGCAGTACTTC. The rearrangement uses TRBV29-1 and TRBJ2-7; 7 positions match TRBD2. Unmatched junction bases numbered 4, after V lost 6 bases and J lost 2 bases. Germline V CDR1 and CDR2: SQVTM, ANQGSEA. The CDR3 has 12 residues.

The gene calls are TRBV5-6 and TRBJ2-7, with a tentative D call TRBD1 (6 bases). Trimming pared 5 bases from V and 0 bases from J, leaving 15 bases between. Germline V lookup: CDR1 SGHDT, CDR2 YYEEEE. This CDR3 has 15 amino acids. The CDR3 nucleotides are TGTGCCAGCAGTATGAAGGGACATAGCTCCTACGAGCAGTACGTC. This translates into CASSMKGHSSYEQYV.

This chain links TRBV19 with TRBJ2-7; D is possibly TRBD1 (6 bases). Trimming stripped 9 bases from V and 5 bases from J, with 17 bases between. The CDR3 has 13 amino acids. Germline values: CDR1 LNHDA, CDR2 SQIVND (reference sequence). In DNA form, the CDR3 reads TGTGCCAGAACAAACGAGGCAGGGGACGAGCAGTACGTC. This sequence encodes CARTNEAGDEQYV.

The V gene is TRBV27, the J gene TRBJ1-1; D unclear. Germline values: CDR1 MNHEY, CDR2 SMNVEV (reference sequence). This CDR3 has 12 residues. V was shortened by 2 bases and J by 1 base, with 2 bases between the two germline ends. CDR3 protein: CASSLGNTEAFF. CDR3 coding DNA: TGTGCCAGCAGTTTAGGGAACACTGAAGCTTTCTTT.

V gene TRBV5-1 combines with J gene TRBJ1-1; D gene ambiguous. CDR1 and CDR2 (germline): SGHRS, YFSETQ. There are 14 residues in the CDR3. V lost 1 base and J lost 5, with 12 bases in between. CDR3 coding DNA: TGCGCCAGCAGCTTGTCAATCGGTGCGACTGAAGCTTTCTTT. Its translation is CASSLSIGATEAFF.

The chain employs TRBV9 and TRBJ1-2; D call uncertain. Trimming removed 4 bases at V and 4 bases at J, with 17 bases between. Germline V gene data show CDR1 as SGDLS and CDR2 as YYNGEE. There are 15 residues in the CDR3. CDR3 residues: CASSSRPLEGYGYTF. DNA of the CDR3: TGTGCCAGCAGCTCTAGACCACTCGAGGGCTATGGCTACACCTTC.

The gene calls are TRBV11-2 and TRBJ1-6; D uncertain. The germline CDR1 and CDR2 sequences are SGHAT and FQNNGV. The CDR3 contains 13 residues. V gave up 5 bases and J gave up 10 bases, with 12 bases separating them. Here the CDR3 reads CASSPTGGSPLHF. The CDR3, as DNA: TGTGCCAGCAGCCCCACCGGTGGCTCACCCCTCCACTTT.

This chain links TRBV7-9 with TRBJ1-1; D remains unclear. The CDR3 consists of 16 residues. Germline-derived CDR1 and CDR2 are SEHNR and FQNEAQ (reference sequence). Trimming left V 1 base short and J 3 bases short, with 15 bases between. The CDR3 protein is CASSLGAATRDTEAFF. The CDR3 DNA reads TGTGCCAGCAGCTTAGGGGCGGCGACCCGGGACACTGAAGCTTTCTTT.

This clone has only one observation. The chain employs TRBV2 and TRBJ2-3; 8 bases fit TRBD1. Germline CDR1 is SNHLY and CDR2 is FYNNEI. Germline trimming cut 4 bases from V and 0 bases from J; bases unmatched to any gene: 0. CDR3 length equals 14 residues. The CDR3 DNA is TGTGCCAGCAGTGGGGACAGGAGCACAGATACGCAGTATTTT. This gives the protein CASSGDRSTDTQYF.

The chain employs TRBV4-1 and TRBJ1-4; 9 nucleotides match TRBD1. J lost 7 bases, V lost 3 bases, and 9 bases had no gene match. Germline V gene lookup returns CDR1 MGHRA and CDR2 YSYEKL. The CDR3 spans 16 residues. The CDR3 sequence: CASSQGDRQGGEKLFF. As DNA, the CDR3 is TGCGCCAGCAGCCAGGGGGATCGACAGGGGGGTGAAAAACTGTTTTTT.

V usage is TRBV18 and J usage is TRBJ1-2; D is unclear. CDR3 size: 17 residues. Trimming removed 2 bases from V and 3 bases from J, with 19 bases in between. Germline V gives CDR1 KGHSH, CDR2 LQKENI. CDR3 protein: CASSPGAGPNPYYGYTF. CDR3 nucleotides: TGTGCCAGCTCACCAGGAGCAGGACCAAATCCTTACTATGGCTACACCTTC.

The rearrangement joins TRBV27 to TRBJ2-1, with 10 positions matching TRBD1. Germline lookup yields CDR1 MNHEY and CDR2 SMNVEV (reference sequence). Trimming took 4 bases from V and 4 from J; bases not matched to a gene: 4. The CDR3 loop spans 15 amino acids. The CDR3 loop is CASSSPGQGYNEQFF. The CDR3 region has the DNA TGTGCCAGCAGTTCGCCGGGACAGGGGTACAATGAGCAGTTCTTC.

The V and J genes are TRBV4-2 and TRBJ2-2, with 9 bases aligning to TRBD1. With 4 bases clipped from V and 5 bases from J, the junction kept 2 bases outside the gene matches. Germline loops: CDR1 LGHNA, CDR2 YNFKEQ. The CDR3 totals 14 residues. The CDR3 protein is CASSRTGVTGELFF. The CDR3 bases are TGTGCCAGCAGCCGGACAGGGGTGACCGGGGAGCTGTTTTTT.

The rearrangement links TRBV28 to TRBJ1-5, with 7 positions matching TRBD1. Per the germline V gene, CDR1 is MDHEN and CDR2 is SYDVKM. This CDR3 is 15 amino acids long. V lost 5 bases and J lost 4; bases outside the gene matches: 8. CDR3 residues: CASSPPTGPNQPQHF. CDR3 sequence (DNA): TGTGCCAGCAGTCCCCCGACAGGGCCGAATCAGCCCCAGCATTTT. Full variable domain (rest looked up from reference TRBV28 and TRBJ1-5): DVKVTQSSRYLVKRTGEKVFLECVQDMDHENMFWYRQDPGLGLRLIYFSYDVKMKEKGDIPEGYSVSREKKERFSLILESASTNQTSMYLCASSPPTGPNQPQHFGDGTRLSIL.